This entry lists 27 T cell receptor beta chains sequenced from one sample in a study of shared clonotypes between healthy human individuals. Naive CD8 isolation took CD45RO-negative cells positively selected for CCR7 and excluded terminally differentiated effector memory CD45RA+ cells. The protocol was immunoSEQ multiplex PCR, while the TCRdb copy is restricted to in-frame clones and leaves out a portion. Of more than 2 million clones listed, about 95% are singletons. Sequencing was carried out using naive CD8+ T cells sorted from blood. All receptors come from a man between 18 and 35 years old in good health.

The sample holds one count of this clone. Within the sample, other DNA sequences also encode this same CDR3. The rearrangement uses TRBV7-2 and TRBJ1-2; D may be TRBD1 (5 bases). The CDR3 contains 12 residues. V lost 6 bases and J lost 5, with 10 bases in between. CDR1 SGHTA and CDR2 FQGNSA come from the germline V gene. CDR3 region: CASSSTGYGYTF. The CDR3 bases are TGTGCCAGCAGTTCCACAGGATATGGCTACACCTTC.

The count of this clone is one. The V gene is TRBV5-6, the J gene TRBJ2-4, with D possibly being TRBD1 (6 bases). The V end was cut by 4 bases, the J end by 0 bases, with 14 bases between. This CDR3 has 16 residues. Germline V CDR1 and CDR2: SGHDT, YYEEEE. The CDR3 DNA follows: TGTGCCAGCAGCCAGACAGGAGTACTAGCCAAAAACATTCAGTACTTC. It is translated as CASSQTGVLAKNIQYF.

This sequence joins TRBV9 and TRBJ2-1; no clear D gene. The V end lost 3 bases, the J end lost 8 bases, and 12 bases lay between the germline ends. Germline V gene data show CDR1 as SGDLS and CDR2 as YYNGEE. The CDR3 consists of 13 residues. CDR3 residues: CASSAHSLDEQFF. CDR3 DNA: TGTGCCAGCAGCGCGCACTCGCTCGATGAGCAGTTCTTC.

Here the CDR3 DNA reads TGTGCCAGCAGCGCCACAGGTGGGGGGGAGCTGTTTTTT. This translates into CASSATGGGELFF. V and J are TRBV9 and TRBJ2-2; D may be TRBD1 (5 bases). From germline, CDR1 is SGDLS and CDR2 YYNGEE. V gave up 3 bases and J gave up 8 bases, with 11 bases separating them. This CDR3 comprises 13 residues.

This chain links TRBV7-8 with TRBJ2-3, with 9 bases lining up with TRBD1. The CDR3 extends over 14 amino acids. J was trimmed by 4 bases and V by 5 bases; bases with no gene match: 4. Germline values: CDR1 SGHVS, CDR2 FQNEAQ. The CDR3 nucleotides are TGTGCCAGCAGCCGGGGACAGGGAGCAGATACGCAGTATTTT. Translating gives CASSRGQGADTQYF. Full variable domain (remainder filled in from reference TRBV7-8 and TRBJ2-3): GAGVSQSPRYKVAKRGQDVALRCDPISGHVSLFWYQQALGQGPEFLTYFQNEAQLDKSGLPSDRFFAERPEGSVSTLKIQRTQQEDSAVYLCASSRGQGADTQYFGPGTRLTVL.

The chain joins TRBV7-9 to TRBJ2-1; 14 nucleotides line up with TRBD2. Germline-derived CDR1 and CDR2 are SEHNR and FQNEAQ (reference sequence). The CDR3 is 15 amino acids. The V segment lost 8 bases and the J segment 8 bases; nucleotides outside the gene matches: 8. The CDR3 here is CASAVGTSGGDEQFF. The CDR3 nucleotides are TGTGCCAGCGCCGTGGGGACTAGCGGGGGTGATGAGCAGTTCTTC.

The chain links TRBV28 to TRBJ2-3; 8 bases agree with TRBD1. CDR3 size: 14 residues. The ends lost 6 bases at V and 5 bases at J; junction bases unmatched: 7. The V gene's germline CDR1 is MDHEN and CDR2 SYDVKM. The CDR3 DNA sequence: TGTGCCAGCAGCCGAACAGGGGGAAGAGATACGCAGTATTTT. It is translated as CASSRTGGRDTQYF.

The gene calls are TRBV9 and TRBJ2-1; tentatively, D is TRBD1 (6 bases). This CDR3 contains 16 residues. Germline CDR1 is SGDLS and CDR2 is YYNGEE. V gave up 3 bases and J gave up 0 bases, with 13 bases separating them. As DNA, the CDR3 is TGTGCCAGCAGCGACGCCGGGACAAGCTCCTACAATGAGCAGTTCTTC. Its protein product is CASSDAGTSSYNEQFF.

The chain couples TRBV4-3 to TRBJ2-1, with D perhaps TRBD2 (5 bases). Germline V CDR1 and CDR2: LGHNA, YSLEER. Trimming pared 2 bases from V and 4 bases from J, leaving 9 bases between. The CDR3 is made up of 14 amino acids. The CDR3 region is CASSQIERYNEQFF. The DNA for the CDR3 is TGCGCCAGCAGCCAAATTGAGCGGTACAATGAGCAGTTCTTC.

The chain has TRBV28 and TRBJ2-7, with D hard to call. CDR3 size: 16 residues. CDR1 is MDHEN and CDR2 is SYDVKM in the germline V gene. Deletions cut 5 bases from V and 5 bases from J, with 22 bases between. The CDR3 here is CASSPGLFPGRDEQYF. The DNA for the CDR3 is TGTGCCAGCAGTCCCGGCTTATTCCCCGGACGGGACGAGCAGTACTTC.

The rearrangement uses TRBV6-5 and TRBJ2-1; 8 bases line up with TRBD2. Germline lookup yields CDR1 MNHEY and CDR2 SVGAGI. V lost 6 bases and J lost 0; bases outside the gene matches: 4. The CDR3 length is 15 residues. The CDR3 DNA reads TGTGCCAGCAGCCAACTAGCGGACTCCTACAATGAGCAGTTCTTC. Residues: CASSQLADSYNEQFF.

V and J are TRBV2 and TRBJ1-2, with D uncertain. CDR1 is SNHLY and CDR2 is FYNNEI in the germline V gene. This CDR3 comprises 14 residues. V was shortened by 3 bases and J by 3 bases, with 11 bases between the two germline ends. The CDR3, as DNA: TGTGCCAGCAGTGATGGTGACGGAGACTATGGCTACACCTTC. It codes for CASSDGDGDYGYTF. The entire variable domain, with the rest obtained from reference TRBV2 and TRBJ1-2, is as follows: EPEVTQTPSHQVTQMGQEVILRCVPISNHLYFYWYRQILGQKVEFLVSFYNNEISEKSEIFDDQFSVERPDGSNFTLKIRSTKLEDSAMYFCASSDGDGDYGYTFGSGTRLTVV.

This rearrangement joins TRBV6-6 to TRBJ1-3, with 7 bases identical to TRBD1. V shed 5 bases and J 0 bases; nucleotides not matched to a gene: 7. The CDR3 covers 16 residues. Germline values: CDR1 MNHNY, CDR2 SVGAGI (reference sequence). The CDR3, as DNA: TGTGCCAGCAGTCGGGACAGACAGCTCTCTGGAAACACCATATATTTT. It encodes CASSRDRQLSGNTIYF.

V gene TRBV9 combines with J gene TRBJ1-4; D is perhaps TRBD1 (5 bases). Germline lookup yields CDR1 SGDLS and CDR2 YYNGEE. The CDR3 is 15 amino acids. V was cut by 0 bases and J by 6 bases, with 12 bases left in between. CDR3 loop: CASSVAGRSDEKLFF. In DNA, the CDR3 is TGTGCCAGCAGCGTAGCAGGGAGGTCCGATGAAAAACTGTTTTTT.

This chain joins TRBV27 and TRBJ2-7, with D tentatively TRBD1 (6 bases). CDR1 is MNHEY and CDR2 is SMNVEV in the germline V gene (reference sequence). The CDR3 is 14 amino acids. V was cut by 6 bases and J by 0 bases, with 12 bases left in between. CDR3 DNA sequence: TGTGCCAGCAGCCATCGACAGGCCTCCTACGAGCAGTACTTC. Amino acid sequence: CASSHRQASYEQYF.

The chain combines TRBV5-1 with TRBJ2-1; 11 bases agree with TRBD2. The CDR3 totals 17 residues. Germline CDR1 reads SGHRS; CDR2 reads YFSETQ. V shed 0 bases and J 7 bases; nucleotides not matched to a gene: 9. CDR3 nucleotide sequence: TGCGCCAGCAGCTTGGATATCCTAGCGGGGGGAGTTAATGAGCAGTTCTTC. It is translated as CASSLDILAGGVNEQFF.

This clone was counted between two and nine times. At the DNA level, this CDR3 is encoded by other sequences in the same sample as well. The chain combines TRBV19 with TRBJ2-7, with D unclear. Germline V gene lookup returns CDR1 LNHDA and CDR2 SQIVND (reference sequence). This CDR3 contains 13 residues. The V end lost 5 bases, the J end lost 0 bases, and 8 bases lay between the germline ends. The CDR3 coding sequence is TGTGCCAGTAGTCCCGGGCCCTCCTACGAGCAGTACTTC. This sequence encodes CASSPGPSYEQYF.

The CDR3, as DNA: TGTGCCAGCAGCGTAGATGAGAGAGCTTTCTTT. It encodes CASSVDERAFF. J is TRBJ1-1 and V is TRBV9; no firm D call. Trimming left V 0 bases short and J 10 bases short, with 7 bases between. The CDR3 covers 11 residues. Germline assignment: CDR1 SGDLS and CDR2 YYNGEE.

The chain employs TRBV18 and TRBJ2-7; 10 nucleotides agree with TRBD1. Germline values: CDR1 KGHSH, CDR2 LQKENI. The ends lost 3 bases at V and 5 bases at J; junction bases unmatched: 7. This CDR3 has 15 amino acids. CDR3 sequence reads: CASSPPGQGFDEQYF. CDR3 DNA sequence: TGTGCCAGCTCACCCCCGGGACAGGGGTTCGACGAGCAGTACTTC.

Details on this clone: Other DNA variants within this sample encode the same CDR3. The gene calls are TRBV9 and TRBJ2-3; TRBD1 or TRBD2 may be the D gene (6 bases each). Deletions cut 0 bases from V and 8 bases from J, with 7 bases between. Germline V gene data show CDR1 as SGDLS and CDR2 as YYNGEE. The CDR3 is 12 residues long. CDR3 residues: CASSVEGGTQYF. DNA of the CDR3: TGTGCCAGCAGCGTAGAGGGGGGTACGCAGTATTTT.

This rearrangement joins TRBV4-3 to TRBJ2-3, with D perhaps TRBD1 (5 bases). In germline, CDR1 is LGHNA, CDR2 YSLEER. The CDR3 covers 15 residues. V lost 0 bases to trimming and J lost 0 bases, with 7 bases between them. The CDR3 loop reads CASSQEWGSTDTQYF. The CDR3 nucleotides are TGCGCCAGCAGCCAAGAGTGGGGCAGCACAGATACGCAGTATTTT.

The J gene is TRBJ1-2, the V gene TRBV13; no firm D call. There are 15 residues in the CDR3. Between the trimmed V and J ends, which lost 5 bases and 0 bases, there was a span of 13 bases. The germline V gene has CDR1 PRHDT and CDR2 FYEKMQ (reference sequence). CDR3 nucleotide sequence: TGTGCCAGCAGCCAGGCTGGGAATTCTAACTATGGCTACACCTTC. Translation gives CASSQAGNSNYGYTF.

This chain connects TRBV7-2 to TRBJ2-5, with 12 bases fitting TRBD2. Trimming at V came to 4 bases and at J to 9 bases, leaving 12 bases not matched to a gene. Germline V gene sequence: CDR1 SGHTA, CDR2 FQGNSA. The CDR3 covers 16 residues. The CDR3 spells CASSSGLAGFAVAQYF. In DNA, the CDR3 is TGTGCCAGCAGCTCAGGACTAGCGGGGTTTGCTGTGGCCCAGTACTTC.

The CDR3 nucleotides read TGTGCCAGCAGTCCCGGGACAGGGAACAACAATGAGCAGTTCTTC. Encoded protein: CASSPGTGNNNEQFF. V gene TRBV6-5 combines with J gene TRBJ2-1, with TRBD1 matching 9 bases. V trimming: 5 bases; J trimming: 5 bases; junction bases outside the gene matches: 7. Germline V gene lookup returns CDR1 MNHEY and CDR2 SVGAGI. CDR3 size: 15 residues.

The chain carries TRBV7-9 and TRBJ1-1, with D maybe TRBD1 (6 bases). Germline CDR1 reads SEHNR; CDR2 reads FQNEAQ (reference sequence). The CDR3 loop spans 14 amino acids. V was trimmed by 3 bases and J by 4 bases, leaving 12 bases between them. Here the CDR3 DNA reads TGTGCCAGCAGCTTTTCGGGGGGGCGCACTGAAGCTTTCTTT. Protein product: CASSFSGGRTEAFF.

This chain connects TRBV10-2 to TRBJ2-1; no clear D. The length of the CDR3 is 11 residues. The germline V gene has CDR1 WSHSY and CDR2 SAAADI. V dropped 6 bases and J dropped 8 bases, with 8 bases sitting between them. CDR3 in DNA: TGCGCCAGCAGCGAGGCGTATGAGCAGTTCTTC. This sequence encodes CASSEAYEQFF.

V is TRBV5-8 and J is TRBJ2-5; 13 nucleotides align to TRBD2. The CDR3 extends over 16 amino acids. Per germline, CDR1 SGHTS and CDR2 YDEGEE. Trimming removed 1 base from V and 11 bases from J; junction bases left unmatched: 11. The CDR3: CASSLTTGTSGKEQYF. The CDR3 coding sequence is TGTGCCAGCAGCTTGACAACCGGGACTAGCGGGAAAGAGCAGTACTTC.